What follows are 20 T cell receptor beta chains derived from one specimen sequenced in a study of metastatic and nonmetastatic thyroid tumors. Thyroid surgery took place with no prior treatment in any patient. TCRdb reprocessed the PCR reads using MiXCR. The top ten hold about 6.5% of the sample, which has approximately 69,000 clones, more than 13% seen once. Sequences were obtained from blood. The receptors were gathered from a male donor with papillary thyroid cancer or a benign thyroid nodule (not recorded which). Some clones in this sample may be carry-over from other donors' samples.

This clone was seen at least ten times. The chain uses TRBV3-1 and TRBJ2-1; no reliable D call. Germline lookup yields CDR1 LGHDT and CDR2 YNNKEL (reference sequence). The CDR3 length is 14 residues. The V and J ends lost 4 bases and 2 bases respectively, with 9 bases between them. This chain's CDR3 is CASSPRHTYNEQFF. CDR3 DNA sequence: TGTGCCAGCAGCCCGAGACATACCTACAATGAGCAGTTCTTC.

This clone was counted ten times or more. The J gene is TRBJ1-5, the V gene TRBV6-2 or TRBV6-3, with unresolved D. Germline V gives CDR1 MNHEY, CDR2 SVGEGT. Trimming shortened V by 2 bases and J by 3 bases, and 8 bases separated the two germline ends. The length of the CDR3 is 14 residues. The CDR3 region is CASSYVSDNQPQHF. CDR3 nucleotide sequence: TGTGCCAGCAGTTACGTATCAGACAATCAGCCCCAGCATTTT.

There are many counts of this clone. This chain's CDR3 is CASSLAAGVDSPLHF. CDR3 nucleotides: TGTGCCAGCAGCTTGGCGGCAGGGGTTGACTCACCCCTCCACTTT. The rearrangement uses TRBV5-6 and TRBJ1-6; perhaps TRBD1 as D (6 bases). The CDR3 totals 15 residues. V was cut by 0 bases and J by 10 bases, with 14 bases left in between. The V gene's germline CDR1 is SGHDT and CDR2 YYEEEE. Full variable domain (remainder filled in from reference TRBV5-6 and TRBJ1-6): DAGVTQSPTHLIKTRGQQVTLRCSPKSGHDTVSWYQQALGQGPQFIFQYYEEEERQRGNFPDRFSGHQFPNYSSELNVNALLLGDSALYLCASSLAAGVDSPLHFGNGTRLTVT.

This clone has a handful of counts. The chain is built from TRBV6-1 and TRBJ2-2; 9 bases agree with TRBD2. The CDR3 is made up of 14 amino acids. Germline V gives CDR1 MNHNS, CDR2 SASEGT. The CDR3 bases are TGTGCTACCAGGACTAGCGCTGGCACCGGGGAGCTGTTTTTT. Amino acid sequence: CATRTSAGTGELFF.

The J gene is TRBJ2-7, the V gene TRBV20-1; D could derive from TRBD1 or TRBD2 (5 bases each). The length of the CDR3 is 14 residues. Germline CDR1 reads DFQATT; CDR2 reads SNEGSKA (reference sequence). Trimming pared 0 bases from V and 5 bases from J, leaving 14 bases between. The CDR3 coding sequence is TGCAGTGCTAGAGACCTGGGGGAGATCGACGAGCAGTACTTC. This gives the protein CSARDLGEIDEQYF.

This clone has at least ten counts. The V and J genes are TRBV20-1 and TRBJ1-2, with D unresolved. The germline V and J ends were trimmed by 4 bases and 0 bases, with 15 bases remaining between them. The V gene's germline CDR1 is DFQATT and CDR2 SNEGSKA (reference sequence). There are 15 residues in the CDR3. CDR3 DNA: TGCAGTGCTACTTCCTGGGGATATTCTAACTATGGCTACACCTTC. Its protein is CSATSWGYSNYGYTF.

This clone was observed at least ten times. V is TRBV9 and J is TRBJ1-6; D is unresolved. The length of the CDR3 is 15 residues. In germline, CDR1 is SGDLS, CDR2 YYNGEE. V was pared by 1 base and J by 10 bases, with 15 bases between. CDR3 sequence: CASSVSGPTDSPLHF. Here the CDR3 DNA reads TGTGCCAGCAGCGTAAGTGGCCCGACGGACTCACCCCTCCACTTT. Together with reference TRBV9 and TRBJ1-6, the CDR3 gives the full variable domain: DSGVTQTPKHLITATGQRVTLRCSPRSGDLSVYWYQQSLDQGLQFLIQYYNGEERAKGNILERFSAQQFPDLHSELNLSSLELGDSALYFCASSVSGPTDSPLHFGNGTRLTVT.

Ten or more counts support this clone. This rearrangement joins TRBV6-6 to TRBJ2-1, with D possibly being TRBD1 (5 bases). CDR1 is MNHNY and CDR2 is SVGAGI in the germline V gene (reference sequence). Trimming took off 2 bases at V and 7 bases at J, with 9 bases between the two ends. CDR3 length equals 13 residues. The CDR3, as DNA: TGTGCCAGCAGTTACATGGCAGGGAATGAGCAGTTCTTC. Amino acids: CASSYMAGNEQFF.

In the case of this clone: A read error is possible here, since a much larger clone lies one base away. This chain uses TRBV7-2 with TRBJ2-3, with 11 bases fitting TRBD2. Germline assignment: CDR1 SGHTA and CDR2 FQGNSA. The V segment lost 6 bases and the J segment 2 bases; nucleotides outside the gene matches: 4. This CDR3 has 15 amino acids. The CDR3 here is CASRSSGRPTDTQYF. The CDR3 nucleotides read TGTGCCAGCAGATCTAGCGGGAGGCCCACAGATACGCAGTATTTT.

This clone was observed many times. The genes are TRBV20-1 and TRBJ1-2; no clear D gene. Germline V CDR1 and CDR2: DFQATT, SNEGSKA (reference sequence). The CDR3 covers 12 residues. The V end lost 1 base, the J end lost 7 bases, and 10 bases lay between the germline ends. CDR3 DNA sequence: TGCAGTGCTAGAGTCATGGGCTCTGGCTACACCTTC. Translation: CSARVMGSGYTF.

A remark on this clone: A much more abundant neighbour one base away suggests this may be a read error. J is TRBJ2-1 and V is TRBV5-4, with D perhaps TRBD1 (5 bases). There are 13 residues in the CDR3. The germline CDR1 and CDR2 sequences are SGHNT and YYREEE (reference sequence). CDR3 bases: TGTGCCAGCAGCTTTCCCGAGCAGGGAATTGACCTCTTC. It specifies CASSFPEQGIDLF.

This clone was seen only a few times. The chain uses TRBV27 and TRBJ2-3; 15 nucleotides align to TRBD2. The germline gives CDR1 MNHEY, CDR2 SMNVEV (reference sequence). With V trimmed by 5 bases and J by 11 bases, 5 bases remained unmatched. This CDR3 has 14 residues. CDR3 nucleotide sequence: TGTGCCAGCAGTCAACCGGGACTAGCGGGAGGGCAGTATTTT. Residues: CASSQPGLAGGQYF.

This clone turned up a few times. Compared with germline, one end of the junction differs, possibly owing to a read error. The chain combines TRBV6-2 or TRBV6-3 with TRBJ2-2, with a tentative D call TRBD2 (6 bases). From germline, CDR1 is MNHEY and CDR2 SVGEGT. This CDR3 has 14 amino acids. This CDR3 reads CASRLAGMPGELFF. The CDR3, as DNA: TGTGCCAGCAGACTAGCTGGTATGCCCGGCGAGCTGTTTTTT.

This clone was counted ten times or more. The CDR3 spells CASSFHGGGVPLHF. CDR3 sequence (DNA): TGCGCCAGCAGCTTCCACGGGGGAGGGGTGCCCCTCCACTTT. The chain recombines TRBV5-1 with TRBJ1-6; perhaps TRBD1 as D (5 bases). Germline V gene lookup returns CDR1 SGHRS and CDR2 YFSETQ. V was shortened by 2 bases and J by 13 bases, with 16 bases between the two germline ends. The CDR3 sequence is 14 residues long.

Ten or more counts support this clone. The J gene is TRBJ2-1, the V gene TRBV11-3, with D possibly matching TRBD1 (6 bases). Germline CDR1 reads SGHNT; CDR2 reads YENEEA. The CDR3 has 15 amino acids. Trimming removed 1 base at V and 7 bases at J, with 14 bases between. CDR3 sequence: CASSLGQGRGNEQFF. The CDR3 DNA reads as TGTGCCAGCAGCTTAGGTCAGGGAAGGGGGAATGAGCAGTTCTTC.

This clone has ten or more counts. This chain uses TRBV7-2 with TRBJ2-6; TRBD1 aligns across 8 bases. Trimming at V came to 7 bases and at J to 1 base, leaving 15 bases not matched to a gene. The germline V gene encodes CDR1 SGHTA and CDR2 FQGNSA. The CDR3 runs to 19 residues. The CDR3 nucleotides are TGTGCCAGCATGGGTAGGGGCAGGGGGCGAGTATCTGGGGCCAACGTCCTGACTTTC. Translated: CASMGRGRGRVSGANVLTF.

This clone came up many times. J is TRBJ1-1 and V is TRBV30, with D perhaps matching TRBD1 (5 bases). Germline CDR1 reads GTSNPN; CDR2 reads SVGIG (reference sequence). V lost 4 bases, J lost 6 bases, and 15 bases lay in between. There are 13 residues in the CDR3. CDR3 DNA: TGTGCCTGGAATGGGGGTAGGGGCGCTGAAGCTTTCTTT. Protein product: CAWNGGRGAEAFF.

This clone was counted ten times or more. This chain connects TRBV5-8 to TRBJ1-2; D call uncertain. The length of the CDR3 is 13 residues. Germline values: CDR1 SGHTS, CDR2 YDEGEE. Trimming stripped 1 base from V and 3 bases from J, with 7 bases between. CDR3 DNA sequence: TGTGCCAGCAGCTTGAGGGCCTACTATGGCTACACCTTC. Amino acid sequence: CASSLRAYYGYTF.

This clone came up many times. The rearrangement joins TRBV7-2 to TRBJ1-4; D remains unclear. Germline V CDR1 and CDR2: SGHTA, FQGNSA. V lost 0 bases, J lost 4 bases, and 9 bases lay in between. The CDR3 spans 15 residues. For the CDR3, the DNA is TGTGCCAGCAGCTTAGCACCAGGAGGTAATGAAAAACTGTTTTTT. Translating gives CASSLAPGGNEKLFF.

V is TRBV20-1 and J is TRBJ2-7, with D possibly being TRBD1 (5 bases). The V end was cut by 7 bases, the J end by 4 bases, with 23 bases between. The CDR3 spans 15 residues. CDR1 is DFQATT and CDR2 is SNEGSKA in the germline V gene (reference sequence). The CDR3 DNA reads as TGCAGTGATGGAAAGGCAGGGATAGTATATTACGAGCAGTACTTC. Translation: CSDGKAGIVYYEQYF.